A single sample gave rise to the 17 T cell receptor beta chains below, sequenced in a study of T cell clonotyping in hematopoietic cell transplantation. Produced via immunoSEQ multiplex PCR; TCRdb's table is partial and in-frame only. Among some 29,000 clones listed, about 93% were seen once. The source material was PBMCs, sampled 100 days after allogeneic stem cell transplant. The receptors here all came from a female patient aged 45-65 years who had an allogeneic stem cell transplant from a related donor, so the T cells may come from the graft donor. Some clones in this sample may be carry-over from other donors' samples.

This clone occurred once. The gene calls are TRBV19 and TRBJ1-5; no clear D gene. Germline V gene sequence: CDR1 LNHDA, CDR2 SQIVND (reference sequence). Trimming removed 2 bases from V and 1 base from J, with 6 bases in between. The CDR3 runs to 14 residues. The CDR3 protein is CASSIWGSNQPQHF. CDR3 nucleotides: TGTGCCAGTAGTATATGGGGAAGCAATCAGCCCCAGCATTTT. The whole variable domain, remainder taken from reference TRBV19 and TRBJ1-5, is DGGITQSPKYLFRKEGQNVTLSCEQNLNHDAMYWYRQDPGQGLRLIYYSQIVNDFQKGDIAEGYSVSREKKESFPLTVTSAQKNPTAFYLCASSIWGSNQPQHFGDGTRLSIL.

The chain links TRBV7-9 to TRBJ2-7; 8 positions match TRBD1. With V trimmed by 6 bases and J by 1 base, 2 bases remained unmatched. Germline lookup yields CDR1 SEHNR and CDR2 FQNEAQ (reference sequence). The CDR3 extends over 13 amino acids. The CDR3 nucleotides read TGTGCCAGCAGTGGGGACAGGTCCTACGAGCAGTACTTC. Its protein is CASSGDRSYEQYF.

The rearrangement links TRBV6-5 to TRBJ1-1; D ambiguous. CDR3 length equals 15 residues. Trimming cost V 0 bases and J 1 base, with 9 bases left between them. The V gene's germline CDR1 is MNHEY and CDR2 SVGAGI. The CDR3 protein is CASSYSPGWNTEAFF. DNA for the CDR3: TGTGCCAGCAGTTACTCTCCCGGGTGGAACACTGAAGCTTTCTTT.

The genes are TRBV6-5 and TRBJ1-2; no clear D gene. The V end was cut by 7 bases, the J end by 4 bases, with 13 bases between. Germline values: CDR1 MNHEY, CDR2 SVGAGI. The CDR3 has 13 residues. The chain's CDR3 is CASTRTRGYGYTF. CDR3 sequence (DNA): TGTGCCAGCACCCGGACGCGGGGCTATGGCTACACCTTC.

The V gene is TRBV28, the J gene TRBJ2-3; no clear D. Trimming stripped 1 base from V and 0 bases from J, with 5 bases between. Per the germline V gene, CDR1 is MDHEN and CDR2 is SYDVKM. The CDR3 runs 14 residues. CDR3 coding DNA: TGTGCCAGCAGTTTATTACAGAGCACAGATACGCAGTATTTT. It translates to CASSLLQSTDTQYF. The full variable domain, in which reference TRBV28 and TRBJ2-3 provide the parts outside the CDR3, is DVKVTQSSRYLVKRTGEKVFLECVQDMDHENMFWYRQDPGLGLRLIYFSYDVKMKEKGDIPEGYSVSREKKERFSLILESASTNQTSMYLCASSLLQSTDTQYFGPGTRLTVL.

V gene TRBV27 combines with J gene TRBJ1-5, with TRBD1 as a possible D gene (5 bases). Germline CDR1 MNHEY, CDR2 SMNVEV (reference sequence). V lost 6 bases and J lost 1, with 22 bases in between. This CDR3 is built from 18 residues. CDR3 DNA sequence: TGTGCCAGCAGGCCTTCCTCGGGGGGGAGAGGAAGCAATCAGCCCCAGCATTTT. This gives the protein CASRPSSGGRGSNQPQHF.

The CDR3 DNA reads as TGCGCCAGCACCGGACAGGGGGCGGACTCTAACTATGGCTACACCTTC. Amino acid sequence: CASTGQGADSNYGYTF. This rearrangement joins TRBV5-1 to TRBJ1-2, with 11 bases fitting TRBD1. Germline V CDR1 and CDR2: SGHRS, YFSETQ. The CDR3 consists of 16 residues. J was trimmed by 0 bases and V by 6 bases; bases with no gene match: 7.

This chain links TRBV10-3 with TRBJ1-2, with a tentative D call TRBD1 (6 bases). Trimming shortened V by 2 bases and J by 6 bases, and 10 bases separated the two germline ends. This CDR3 has 13 residues. Germline-derived CDR1 and CDR2 are ENHRY and SYGVKD. CDR3 sequence reads: CAISERTADGYTF. As DNA, the CDR3 is TGTGCCATCAGTGAGAGGACAGCGGATGGCTACACCTTC.

The V call is TRBV10-3, the J call TRBJ1-5; 9 bases match TRBD1. Germline V lookup: CDR1 ENHRY, CDR2 SYGVKD. The V and J ends lost 10 bases and 9 bases, in that order; junction bases with no gene match: 10. CDR3 length equals 13 residues. CDR3 DNA: TGTGCCACCGGGACAGGGAATGGGGGGCCCCAGCATTTT. Its translation is CATGTGNGGPQHF.

This clone appeared a few times. V gene TRBV5-6 combines with J gene TRBJ2-2; 9 nucleotides match TRBD2. The CDR3 runs to 16 residues. Germline V lookup: CDR1 SGHDT, CDR2 YYEEEE. V lost 2 bases, J lost 3 bases, and 5 bases stayed unmatched. The CDR3 loop reads CASSFGSGGHTGELFF. CDR3 nucleotide sequence: TGTGCCAGCAGCTTTGGGAGCGGGGGGCACACCGGGGAGCTGTTTTTT.

The V and J genes are TRBV4-1 and TRBJ2-1; D uncertain. Trimming left V 3 bases short and J 4 bases short, with 1 base between. CDR3 length: 11 amino acids. The V gene's germline CDR1 is MGHRA and CDR2 YSYEKL. CDR3 protein: CASSHYNEQFF. CDR3 nucleotide sequence: TGCGCCAGCAGCCATTACAATGAGCAGTTCTTC.

The V call is TRBV7-6, the J call TRBJ2-7, with D possibly being TRBD2 (6 bases). The germline CDR1 and CDR2 sequences are SGHVS and FNYEAQ. V lost 6 bases and J lost 3, with 24 bases in between. This CDR3 contains 17 residues. CDR3 protein: CASRPYLWGETNYEQYF. The CDR3 bases are TGTGCCAGCAGACCTTACCTTTGGGGGGAAACCAACTACGAGCAGTACTTC.

This clone came up once. The chain combines TRBV2 with TRBJ1-1; no clear D gene. Deletions cut 7 bases from V and 2 bases from J, with 14 bases between. The V gene's germline CDR1 is SNHLY and CDR2 FYNNEI. This CDR3 is 14 amino acids long. CDR3 region: CASNLVRTNTEAFF. The CDR3 region has the DNA TGTGCCAGCAATTTGGTACGGACTAACACTGAAGCTTTCTTT.

The chain has TRBV7-2 and TRBJ1-1; 9 positions match TRBD1. The CDR3 spans 15 residues. The germline V gene has CDR1 SGHTA and CDR2 FQGNSA. J lost 5 bases, V lost 3 bases, and 7 bases had no gene match. In DNA, the CDR3 is TGTGCCAGCAGCTTGGGAGGGACAGGGATGACTGAAGCTTTCTTT. It encodes CASSLGGTGMTEAFF.

The chain's CDR3 is CAISLDSYNEQFF. For the CDR3, the DNA is TGTGCCATCAGCCTCGACAGCTACAATGAGCAGTTCTTC. This chain uses TRBV10-3 with TRBJ2-1, with D tentatively TRBD1 (5 bases). This CDR3 spans 13 amino acids. Germline lookup yields CDR1 ENHRY and CDR2 SYGVKD. V lost 6 bases and J lost 3, with 9 bases in between.

This clone was seen only once. The V call is TRBV6-6, the J call TRBJ1-2; tentative D call: TRBD1 (5 bases). This CDR3 is 14 amino acids long. Germline values: CDR1 MNHNY, CDR2 SVGAGI (reference sequence). Trimming pared 0 bases from V and 8 bases from J, leaving 13 bases between. In DNA form, the CDR3 reads TGTGCCAGCAGTTACTCGACCCCCGGGGCAGGCTACACCTTC. This gives the protein CASSYSTPGAGYTF.

The chain has TRBV27 and TRBJ1-6, with 10 bases lining up with TRBD1. The CDR3 has 16 amino acids. The junction had 11 bases not matched to a gene; V was cut back by 6 bases and J by 9 bases. Germline CDR1 and CDR2: MNHEY and SMNVEV (reference sequence). The CDR3 sequence is CASRTGTGAPSSPLHF. In DNA form, the CDR3 reads TGTGCCAGCAGGACCGGGACAGGGGCACCTAGTTCACCCCTCCACTTT.